Listed below are T cell receptor beta chains from one sample, sequenced in a study of cytomegalovirus exposure and HLA in healthy donors. Some clones are missing from TCRdb's copy, which holds only in-frame ones; the method was immunoSEQ multiplex PCR. The sample shows some 130,000 clones, approximately 80% of them seen only once. The sample consisted of PBMCs. These TCRs come from a man in his forties in good health and CMV-seronegative. Each CDR3 is given with its conserved first and last residue. Fields, in order: D gene, V gene, J gene, clone size, CDR3 DNA, CDR3 protein. D genes are given only for firm matches. Expanded clones get a size class; other rows say once, few or many, or leave the size out.

>-|TRBV7-3|TRBJ2-1|-
TGTGCCAGCAGCCCCGTCGCCTCTAGCAGACACAATGAGCAGTTCTTC
CASSPVASSRHNEQFF
>TRBD2|TRBV7-6|TRBJ2-7|-
TGTGCCAGCAGCTTAGCGGCTAGCGGGAGCTCCTACGAGCAGTACTTC
CASSLAASGSSYEQYF
>TRBD1|TRBV5-1|TRBJ2-5|-
TGCGCCAGCAGCTTGGCGGGGACTCAACAGGGGGGCCAGTACTTC
CASSLAGTQQGGQYF
>TRBD2|TRBV6-1|TRBJ2-2|few
TGTGCCAGCAGGCGACTAGCCGACACCGGGGAGCTGTTTTTT
CASRRLADTGELFF
>-|TRBV5-5|TRBJ1-3|-
TGTGCCAGCAGCTTTCAGGGTGGGGCTGGAAACACCATATATTTT
CASSFQGGAGNTIYF
>-|TRBV4-3|TRBJ1-5|-
TGCGCCAGCAGCCAAGACAGGTCCCCTAATCAGCCCCAGCATTTT
CASSQDRSPNQPQHF
>-|TRBV5-1|TRBJ1-2|-
TGCGCCAGCAGCTTCAACAGTAACTATGGCTACACCTTC
CASSFNSNYGYTF
>TRBD1|TRBV7-2|TRBJ2-7|-
TGTGCCAGCAGCTTAGTAGGGCAGGGGGCCTCCTACGAGCAGTACTTC
CASSLVGQGASYEQYF
>TRBD1|TRBV5-1|TRBJ2-7|-
TGCGCCAGCAGCTGGGACAGGCTGGGGGAGCAGTACTTC
CASSWDRLGEQYF
>TRBD1|TRBV29-1|TRBJ1-5|once
TGCAGCGTTGGAGGACAGGGAGACAATCAGCCCCAGCATTTT
CSVGGQGDNQPQHF
>-|TRBV7-9|TRBJ1-6|few
TGTGCCAGCAGCTTCAACGGTGATAATTCACCCCTCCACTTT
CASSFNGDNSPLHF
>-|TRBV28|TRBJ2-5|-
TGTGCCAGCAGTTTTAGGGGAGAGACCCAGTACTTC
CASSFRGETQYF
>-|TRBV7-8|TRBJ1-5|-
TGTGCCAGTTCGGGGGTAGATTCGGATCAGCCCCAGCATTTT
CASSGVDSDQPQHF
>-|TRBV5-4|TRBJ2-4|-
TGTGCCAGCAGCTTGGAAAACCTAAAAAACATTCAGTACTTC
CASSLENLKNIQYF
>TRBD1|TRBV7-8|TRBJ1-2|-
TGTGCCAGCAGTTCGGGACAGGGGCGGTATGGCTACACCTTC
CASSSGQGRYGYTF
>TRBD1|TRBV19|TRBJ1-6|-
TGTGCCAGTAGTAACGGACAGGGTAATTCACCCCTCCACTTT
CASSNGQGNSPLHF
>-|TRBV6-5|TRBJ1-4|few
TGTGCCAGCAGTTATGGGGGGAGGGAAAAACTGTTTTTT
CASSYGGREKLFF
>TRBD1|TRBV25-1|TRBJ2-2|-
TGTGCCAGCAGTAGCGGGACAGGGGGCTTTTTCGGGGAGCTGTTTTTT
CASSSGTGGFFGELFF
>TRBD1|TRBV4-3|TRBJ2-1|-
TGCGCCAGCAGCCAAGATTGGTACAGGGACAGGGAGAATGAGCAGTTCTTC
CASSQDWYRDRENEQFF
>TRBD2|TRBV27|TRBJ2-7|once
TGTGCCAGCAGTTTCTTTTCGGGGGGACGAATCTACGAGCAGTACTTC
CASSFFSGGRIYEQYF
>-|TRBV4-1|TRBJ1-2|many
TGCGCCAGCAGCCTAGAAATCGGACAGTATGGCTACACCTTC
CASSLEIGQYGYTF
>-|TRBV10-3|TRBJ2-5|-
TGTGCCATCAGTGAGTCGACGCTAGCTCGGCAAGAGACCCAGTACTTC
CAISESTLARQETQYF
>-|TRBV7-2|TRBJ1-6|few
TGTGCCAGCAGCTTAGGTCCCGGTTATAATTCACCCCTCCACTTT
CASSLGPGYNSPLHF
>-|TRBV18|TRBJ1-1|-
TGTGCCAGCTCACCTGGCCGGGGAGCCGGCACTGAAGCTTTCTTT
CASSPGRGAGTEAFF
>-|TRBV25-1|TRBJ1-1|-
TGTGCCAGCAGTGCCCACCCGGGGGGGGGAGGAGGCACTGAAGCTTTCTTT
CASSAHPGGGGGTEAFF
>-|TRBV5-1|TRBJ1-6|-
TGCGCCAGCAGCTTGGACGGGTTTTTTAATTCACCCCTCCACTTT
CASSLDGFFNSPLHF
>-|TRBV7-9|TRBJ2-7|-
TGTGCCAGCAGCTCCCCGACAGGCTACGAGCAGTACTTC
CASSSPTGYEQYF
>TRBD1|TRBV25-1|TRBJ1-6|few
TGTGCCAGCAGTGGTTACACAGGGGGCGGTCGGAATTCACCCCTCCACTTT
CASSGYTGGGRNSPLHF
>TRBD1|TRBV10-3|TRBJ1-5|few
TGTGCCATCAGTGAGTCGGCAGGGGGCCGGGGACAGCCCCAGCATTTT
CAISESAGGRGQPQHF
>-|TRBV28|TRBJ1-5|-
TGTGCCAGCAGTTTGGGGGCTTATAGCAATCAGCCCCAGCATTTT
CASSLGAYSNQPQHF
>TRBD1|TRBV10-3|TRBJ2-3|once
TGTGCCATCACAGGGGACAGGGACGCAGATACGCAGTATTTT
CAITGDRDADTQYF
>-|TRBV13|TRBJ2-1|-
TGTGCCAGCAGCCATATCATAGATGAGCAGTTCTTC
CASSHIIDEQFF
>TRBD2|TRBV5-6|TRBJ2-1|-
TGTGCCAGCAACGGGGGGGGGAATGAGCAGTTCTTC
CASNGGGNEQFF
>TRBD2|TRBV5-4|TRBJ2-3|few
TGTGCCAGCAGCACCGGGACTAAATATACGCAGTATTTT
CASSTGTKYTQYF
>TRBD1|TRBV6-6|TRBJ1-2|-
TGTGCCAGCACCGACAGGGCGCCCTATGGCTACACCTTC
CASTDRAPYGYTF